This T cell receptor beta chain was recovered during a study of blood T cells in healthy people across ages. The CDR3 spans 14 residues. The V end was cut by 4 bases, the J end by 9 bases, with 16 bases between. In germline, CDR1 is LGHDT, CDR2 YNNKEL (reference sequence). Sample-barcoded 5' priming and a J-beta primer mix drove a second PCR of about 7 to 11 cycles. Each cDNA molecule, via a template-switch adaptor with 12 random nucleotides, was tagged. TCRdb re-derived calls from the 5' RACE reads in MiXCR, one entry per CDR3 protein. This table has under 2 million distinct CDR3 sequences, about 32% appearing once.

This receptor was taken from a woman in her twenties or thirties in good health. The J gene is TRBJ2-1, the V gene TRBV3-1; D is possibly TRBD1 (6 bases). What was sequenced was blood. CDR3 DNA: TGTGCCAGCAGCCCGGGACATAGGGTTTCTGAGCAGTTCTTC. Translating gives CASSPGHRVSEQFF.